A selection of T cell receptor beta chains follows, all from one sample in a study of cytomegalovirus exposure and HLA in healthy donors. This table comes from immunoSEQ multiplex PCR, and its TCRdb copy is limited to in-frame clones, with some not included. Counted here are about 130,000 clones, roughly four fifths occurring once; the ten biggest clones make up about 1.2%. The sample was PBMCs. The receptors were gathered from a boy aged 5-17 years in good health and CMV-seronegative. Each CDR3 is given with its conserved first and last residue. A D gene is named only where the DNA matches it firmly. Clone size appears in some rows only: once, few, many, or a class for an expanded clone.

.	TRBV6-5	TRBJ1-5	.	CASSYSSNQPQHF	TGTGCCAGCAGTTACTCCTCCAATCAGCCCCAGCATTTT
TRBD1	TRBV2	TRBJ1-1	.	CASSGGTGAFF	TGTGCCAGCAGTGGAGGGACAGGGGCTTTCTTT
.	TRBV6-4	TRBJ2-1	.	CASSANPIGEQFF	TGTGCCAGCAGTGCAAACCCAATCGGGGAGCAGTTCTTC
TRBD1	TRBV30	TRBJ1-5	.	CAWSTGASNQPQHF	TGTGCCTGGAGTACAGGGGCCAGCAATCAGCCCCAGCATTTT
TRBD2	TRBV29-1	TRBJ2-2	.	CSVMVATSGRSAGELFF	TGCAGCGTGATGGTTGCGACTAGCGGGAGATCGGCCGGGGAGCTGTTTTTT
.	TRBV15	TRBJ1-5	once	CATSSHPGRGGSNQPQHF	TGTGCCACCAGCAGCCACCCCGGGAGGGGAGGAAGCAATCAGCCCCAGCATTTT
.	TRBV5-1	TRBJ1-2	.	CASSLETVMGGTF	TGCGCCAGCAGCTTGGAGACAGTCATGGGGGGAACCTTC
.	TRBV19	TRBJ1-2	once	CASSTQASNYGYTF	TGTGCCAGTAGTACCCAAGCGAGCAACTATGGCTACACCTTC
.	TRBV11-3	TRBJ1-3	.	CASSSYRTENFSGNTIYF	TGTGCCAGCAGCTCATATCGGACAGAAAACTTCTCTGGAAACACCATATATTTT
.	TRBV7-9	TRBJ1-5	.	CASSQGLGGVGNQPQHF	TGTGCCAGCAGCCAAGGGTTAGGGGGAGTCGGCAATCAGCCCCAGCATTTT
TRBD2	TRBV5-5	TRBJ2-1	.	CASSQREGLQQFF	TGTGCCAGCAGCCAGAGGGAGGGGCTACAGCAGTTCTTC
TRBD2	TRBV11-2	TRBJ2-7	.	CASSRRDVSGTYEQYF	TGTGCCAGCAGCCGGAGGGATGTTAGCGGGACCTACGAGCAGTACTTC
TRBD2	TRBV6-4	TRBJ2-1	.	CASSDSRLAGGVDEQFF	TGTGCCAGCAGTGACTCGAGACTAGCGGGAGGGGTAGATGAGCAGTTCTTC
.	TRBV11-3	TRBJ2-6	.	CASSLAAGAENVLTF	TGTGCCAGCAGCTTAGCGGCGGGGGCTGAAAACGTCCTGACTTTC
.	TRBV7-9	TRBJ2-7	.	CASSLGTRPYEQYF	TGTGCCAGCAGCTTGGGGACAAGACCCTACGAGCAGTACTTC
.	TRBV11-3	TRBJ1-5	.	CASSLHSNQPQHF	TGTGCCAGCAGCTTACATAGCAATCAGCCCCAGCATTTT